The 27 T cell receptor beta chains reported below all come from one sample, sequenced in a study of response to subunit inactivated influenza vaccine. TCRdb independently ran MiXCR on the RT-PCR reads; one entry per CDR3 protein. The sample consists of hundreds of thousands of distinct CDR3 sequences, roughly 14% of them appearing once. The sequencing here drew on PBMCs from blood, taken approximately 15 days before vaccination. The receptors shown here come from a man aged 45-60 years who received an inactivated influenza vaccine.

With respect to this clonotype: A much larger clone is a single base away; this may be a read error. The chain has TRBV2 and TRBJ2-1; the D gene is possibly TRBD2 (5 bases). The V end lost 1 base, the J end lost 7 bases, and 11 bases lay between the germline ends. In germline, CDR1 is SNHLY, CDR2 FYNNEI. There are 14 residues in the CDR3. The CDR3 nucleotides are TGTGCCAGCAGTGAAGGGCAACGGGGAAATGAGCAGTTCTTC. Protein: CASSEGQRGNEQFF.

The rearrangement uses TRBV12-3 or TRBV12-4 and TRBJ2-6, with D perhaps TRBD1 (5 bases). V lost 5 bases to trimming and J lost 1 base, with 12 bases between them. CDR3 length equals 16 residues. CDR3 residues: CASSPQGQSGANVLTF. The DNA of the CDR3 is TGTGCCAGCAGTCCCCAGGGCCAATCTGGGGCCAACGTCCTGACTTTC.

The chain recombines TRBV4-3 with TRBJ1-4; D not resolved. Germline lookup yields CDR1 LGHNA and CDR2 YSLEER. The CDR3 is made up of 15 amino acids. With 4 bases removed from V and 0 bases from J, the gap between germline ends came to 9 bases. CDR3 sequence: CASSPRVATNEKLFF. For the CDR3, the DNA is TGCGCCAGCAGCCCAAGAGTAGCAACTAATGAAAAACTGTTTTTT.

V usage is TRBV20-1 and J usage is TRBJ2-7; weak D call: TRBD2 (5 bases). V lost 3 bases to trimming and J lost 0 bases, with 15 bases between them. Germline CDR1 DFQATT, CDR2 SNEGSKA (reference sequence). This CDR3 region has 15 residues. The CDR3 sequence: CSARLVGVSSYEQYF. The CDR3 nucleotides read TGCAGTGCTAGGTTGGTGGGAGTGAGCTCCTACGAGCAGTACTTC.

The sample holds one count of this clonotype. This chain uses TRBV18 with TRBJ1-1, with D hard to call. V dropped 5 bases and J dropped 0 bases, with 4 bases sitting between them. In germline, CDR1 is KGHSH, CDR2 LQKENI. The CDR3 spans 12 residues. CDR3: CASSIMNTEAFF. CDR3 nucleotides: TGTGCCAGCTCAATAATGAACACTGAAGCTTTCTTT.

The chain uses TRBV29-1 and TRBJ2-7; D is perhaps TRBD2 (5 bases). The V end was cut by 0 bases, the J end by 5 bases, with 17 bases between. Germline assignment: CDR1 SQVTM and CDR2 ANQGSEA. The CDR3 has 15 residues. This CDR3 is CSVEESRGSADEQYF. The CDR3 nucleotides read TGCAGCGTTGAAGAGAGCAGAGGGTCGGCGGACGAGCAGTACTTC.

This rearrangement joins TRBV6-1 to TRBJ2-1; TRBD2 is a possible D gene (5 bases). Trimming stripped 8 bases from V and 1 base from J, with 15 bases between. Germline-derived CDR1 and CDR2 are MNHNS and SASEGT. The CDR3 sequence is 15 residues long. The CDR3 DNA reads as TGTGCCAGCCACGGGGAAGCGGAATCCTACAATGAGCAGTTCTTC. It is translated as CASHGEAESYNEQFF.

This clonotype was counted a few times. The chain joins TRBV12-3 or TRBV12-4 to TRBJ2-1, with D hard to call. The V end lost 7 bases, the J end lost 7 bases, and 11 bases lay between the germline ends. The CDR3 spans 12 residues. This chain's CDR3 is CASNTDTNEQFF. CDR3 nucleotides: TGTGCCAGCAATACCGACACGAATGAGCAGTTCTTC.

This clonotype was observed at least ten times. The chain carries TRBV7-9 and TRBJ2-7; TRBD1 is a possible D gene (6 bases). This CDR3 is 15 amino acids long. V dropped 4 bases and J dropped 2 bases, with 15 bases sitting between them. The germline gives CDR1 SEHNR, CDR2 FQNEAQ (reference sequence). CDR3 DNA: TGTGCCAGCAGCTCCCCTGGCAGGGGAACCTACGAGCAGTACTTC. Its translation: CASSSPGRGTYEQYF.

Only a few counts were recorded for this clonotype. The CDR3 nucleotides are TGTGCCAGCAGCTTAGTGGCAGGGGTAAATTCACCCCTCCACTTT. It translates to CASSLVAGVNSPLHF. The chain recombines TRBV7-2 with TRBJ1-6; possibly TRBD1 for D (6 bases). The V and J ends lost 1 base and 7 bases respectively, with 11 bases between them. CDR1 and CDR2 from the germline V gene are SGHTA and FQGNSA. This CDR3 is 15 amino acids long.

This clonotype appeared a few times. CDR3 protein: CASLRMTGLSGNEQFF. The CDR3, as DNA: TGTGCCAGCCTCCGCATGACAGGGTTAAGTGGCAATGAGCAGTTCTTC. The chain employs TRBV6-2 or TRBV6-3 and TRBJ2-1; 7 bases align to TRBD1. The CDR3 runs 16 residues. The J segment lost 6 bases and the V segment lost 8 bases, leaving 16 bases of the junction unmatched. Germline V gene lookup returns CDR1 MNHEY and CDR2 SVGEGT.

This clonotype was counted between two and nine times. The J gene is TRBJ2-5, the V gene TRBV28; D is unresolved. The CDR3 is 12 residues long. In germline, CDR1 is MDHEN, CDR2 SYDVKM. V lost 6 bases and J 5 bases, leaving 10 bases between the germline ends. CDR3 sequence reads: CASSPSWETQYF. Here the CDR3 DNA reads TGTGCCAGCAGCCCCAGCTGGGAGACCCAGTACTTC.

The sample holds a few counts of this clonotype. This clone may be a read error of a much larger clone one base away. The chain has TRBV12-3 or TRBV12-4 and TRBJ2-2; D is possibly TRBD1 (5 bases). The CDR3 is 14 residues long. Trimming shortened V by 5 bases and J by 1 base, and 8 bases separated the two germline ends. The CDR3 loop reads CASSPDKNTGELFF. For the CDR3, the DNA is TGTGCCAGCAGTCCGGACAAGAACACCGGGGAGCTGTTTTTT.

This clonotype was detected a few times. V usage is TRBV29-1 and J usage is TRBJ2-3; 7 bases align to TRBD1. CDR1 and CDR2 (germline): SQVTM, ANQGSEA. This CDR3 is 14 amino acids long. With 3 bases clipped from V and 7 bases from J, the junction kept 10 bases outside the gene matches. The CDR3 region is CSVDAMGQYYTQYF. CDR3 in DNA: TGCAGCGTTGACGCAATGGGACAGTATTATACGCAGTATTTT.

The chain recombines TRBV7-2 with TRBJ2-7, with 7 bases identical to TRBD1. V lost 3 bases and J lost 0; bases outside the gene matches: 2. The CDR3 is 14 residues long. The germline CDR1 and CDR2 sequences are SGHTA and FQGNSA. The CDR3 DNA reads TGTGCCAGCAGCTTGGACAGGTTCTCCTACGAGCAGTACTTC. Translating gives CASSLDRFSYEQYF.

This rearrangement joins TRBV28 to TRBJ1-5; D uncertain. Per the germline V gene, CDR1 is MDHEN and CDR2 is SYDVKM. This CDR3 has 16 amino acids. The V and J ends lost 1 base and 4 bases respectively, with 14 bases between them. This CDR3 reads CASSLFGSNGNQPQHF. In DNA, the CDR3 is TGTGCCAGCAGTTTATTCGGTTCTAATGGGAATCAGCCCCAGCATTTT.

This clonotype appeared many times. In nucleotides, the CDR3 is TGCAGCGGCCTTCCTAGCGGGGGGACACCCGGGGAGCTGTTTTTT. It encodes CSGLPSGGTPGELFF. The V call is TRBV29-1, the J call TRBJ2-2; 11 nucleotides line up with TRBD2. After removal of 7 bases from V and 6 bases from J, the junction contained 10 bases not matched to a gene. Germline V lookup: CDR1 SQVTM, CDR2 ANQGSEA. This CDR3 has 15 residues.

The genes are TRBV4-2 and TRBJ1-2; possibly TRBD1 for D (6 bases). Per the germline V gene, CDR1 is LGHNA and CDR2 is YNFKEQ. The CDR3 is 11 residues long. Trimming took 1 base from V and 10 from J, leaving 7 bases between them. CDR3: CASSQGGAYTF. The CDR3, as DNA: TGTGCCAGCAGCCAAGGGGGGGCCTACACCTTC.

This clonotype was seen a handful of times. This chain connects TRBV20-1 to TRBJ2-1; 9 bases line up with TRBD2. In germline, CDR1 is DFQATT, CDR2 SNEGSKA (reference sequence). V dropped 1 base and J dropped 3; count of bases not matched to a gene: 10. CDR3 length equals 17 residues. The CDR3 here is CSARVRGGREVYNEQFF. The CDR3, as DNA: TGCAGTGCTAGAGTGCGCGGCGGGAGGGAGGTCTACAATGAGCAGTTCTTC.

The chain is built from TRBV10-3 and TRBJ1-2; the match to TRBD1 covers 7 bases. This CDR3 region has 13 residues. Per the germline V gene, CDR1 is ENHRY and CDR2 is SYGVKD. The V and J ends lost 2 bases and 8 bases, in that order; junction bases with no gene match: 5. The CDR3 protein is CAISETGAEGYTF. CDR3 sequence (DNA): TGTGCCATCAGTGAGACAGGGGCGGAGGGCTACACCTTC.

The J gene is TRBJ1-3, the V gene TRBV4-1; no clear D gene. Germline lookup yields CDR1 MGHRA and CDR2 YSYEKL. V was trimmed by 4 bases and J by 4 bases, leaving 14 bases between them. The CDR3 consists of 15 residues. The CDR3, as DNA: TGCGCCAGCAGCCCCCGTTGGGCAGCCGGAAACACCATATATTTT. This codes for CASSPRWAAGNTIYF.

This clonotype was detected ten times or more. This chain's CDR3 is CASMNGGAYNEQFF. The DNA of the CDR3 is TGTGCCAGCATGAACGGGGGGGCATACAATGAGCAGTTCTTC. This chain uses TRBV6-2 or TRBV6-3 with TRBJ2-1; 8 bases map to TRBD2. The CDR3 spans 14 residues. Germline V gene sequence: CDR1 MNHEY, CDR2 SVGEGT. V was pared by 7 bases and J by 4 bases, with 6 bases of the junction left unmatched.

This clonotype was picked up one time. V is TRBV6-1 and J is TRBJ2-7, with TRBD2 matching over 7 bases. With V trimmed by 7 bases and J by 1 base, 7 bases remained unmatched. Germline V CDR1 and CDR2: MNHNS, SASEGT. The CDR3 is 14 residues long. The CDR3 loop reads CASKGLTLSYEQYF. As DNA, the CDR3 is TGTGCCAGCAAGGGACTAACACTTTCCTACGAGCAGTACTTC.

This clonotype was seen a handful of times. This rearrangement joins TRBV5-1 to TRBJ2-1; the D gene is possibly TRBD1 (5 bases). In germline, CDR1 is SGHRS, CDR2 YFSETQ. The ends were cut back, 0 bases at V and 3 bases at J, with 13 bases in the middle. This CDR3 has 16 amino acids. The CDR3 is CASSLATARNYNEQFF. The DNA of the CDR3 is TGCGCCAGCAGCTTGGCGACAGCGAGAAACTACAATGAGCAGTTCTTC.

This clonotype was found a few times. The chain carries TRBV29-1 and TRBJ2-3, with 10 bases matching TRBD2. This CDR3 spans 14 amino acids. Trimming at V came to 4 bases and at J to 7 bases, leaving 8 bases not matched to a gene. Per the germline V gene, CDR1 is SQVTM and CDR2 is ANQGSEA. This chain's CDR3 is CSVVLAGMRNTQYF. The CDR3 coding sequence is TGCAGCGTTGTACTAGCGGGGATGCGCAATACGCAGTATTTT.

This clonotype was seen more than once but under ten times. The rearrangement joins TRBV4-1 to TRBJ2-1; 13 nucleotides line up with TRBD2. The V gene end was trimmed by 2 bases and the J gene end by 5 bases; junction bases not matched to a gene: 6. This CDR3 has 17 amino acids. Germline V lookup: CDR1 MGHRA, CDR2 YSYEKL. CDR3 nucleotides: TGCGCCAGCAGCCAAAGGACTAGCGGGGGACTGAACAATGAGCAGTTCTTC. Translation gives CASSQRTSGGLNNEQFF.

Details on this clonotype: Because it lacks the conserved phenylalanine or tryptophan at the end, this CDR3 is likely a read error. This chain uses TRBV4-1 with TRBJ2-1; the match to TRBD2 covers 8 bases. The CDR3 is 14 residues long. Looked up from germline, CDR1 is MGHRA and CDR2 is YSYEKL. V gave up 3 bases and J gave up 8 bases; unmatched junction bases: 6. The DNA for the CDR3 is TGCGCCAGCAGCCAGAACGGGGGGGCCTATGAGCAGTTCCTC. Translation: CASSQNGGAYEQFL.